This T cell receptor beta chain was sequenced during a study of cytotoxic CD8 clonotypes in ibrutinib-treated CLL. Overall study context: Patients gave response samples after a median approximately eleven months of treatment, range 6 to 36. Mean productive templates were over 250,000; mean productive rearrangements were over 80,000.

Per the germline V gene, CDR1 is SGHRS and CDR2 is YFSETQ. V lost 4 bases and J 3 bases, leaving 7 bases between the germline ends. The CDR3 runs 13 residues. The method was immunoSEQ multiplex PCR; TCRdb's version includes in-frame clones alone and lacks a portion of them. The sample contains a few hundred thousand clones, 70% of which appear only once. With respect to this clone: Its antigen is not identified.

Study results and caveats: Under treatment, the uncommon public clonotypes either contracted or remained stable. Clonality rose at ibrutinib response and fell back toward baseline at progression.

The sequencing here drew on PBMCs, taken after 24 months of ibrutinib treatment. V usage is TRBV5-1 and J usage is TRBJ2-2; D is unclear. The receptor comes from a human donor with chronic lymphocytic leukemia. The CDR3 here is CASSPADTGELFF. The CDR3 DNA is TGCGCCAGCAGCCCCGCCGACACCGGGGAGCTGTTTTTT.